This T cell receptor beta chain came from a study of early T cells in non-severe SARS-CoV-2 infection listed by TCRdb under 2021. Notes on the research overall: Because TCR sequencing was done on bulk RNA from unsorted whole blood, the alpha and beta chains could not be paired. Overall results and qualifications from the work: VDJdb matching was skewed toward anti-spike CD8 responses and likely underestimated virus-specific expansions by missing private and CD4 specificities.

The library was prepared using 5' RACE. Data came from a NextSeq 500. Unique molecular identifiers were attached to individual cDNA molecules in the TCR library protocol so that sequencing error and PCR bias could be corrected. Both TCR alpha and beta chains were sequenced, and tight co-correlation was observed between alpha and beta sequence abundances in each sample. Concerning the study's data processing: Decombinator V4 was used to perform V gene, J gene and CDR3 annotation of TCR sequences. Expanded TCRs were defined as changing significantly between any two time points under a Poisson model with p below 0.0001. Abundances of TCRs were expressed as counts per million after normalisation to the total number of TCRs sequenced in each sample. TRAV1-2 paired with TRAJ12, TRAJ20 or TRAJ33 defined MAIT TCRs, while TRAV10 paired with TRAJ18 defined iNKT TCRs. VDJdb, accessed 1 November 2021, was searched for CMV, EBV and SARS-CoV-2 annotated TCRs, with TCRs annotated for multiple antigens excluded. The public sequencing data were trimmed at Q25 with fastp and processed into clonotypes with MiXCR by TCRdb, which kept only in-frame beta chains. Rows with one shared CDR3 protein collapse into an entry with the most common genes and DNA. The V and J calls shown here were made by TCRdb, not taken from the authors' results. The sample yields tens of thousands of distinct CDR3 sequences; around 9.1% were counted once. Around 8% of the sample goes to the ten largest clones.

Measured from the cysteine to the phenylalanine, the CDR3 is 14 residues long. Only CDR3 DNA is held: 42 bases, read in frame from base 1. Relative to germline, V is missing 5 bases and J is missing 4 bases, with 6 bases of the junction outside any gene match. As encoded in the germline V gene, CDR1 is SGHRS while CDR2 is YFSETQ. The study was a case-control design nested within a healthcare worker cohort in London, UK, with weekly nasopharyngeal swab PCR tests and blood sampling. Between 23 and 31 March 2020, the week of the UK lockdown, healthcare workers were enrolled and then followed up weekly for as long as 16 weeks. This clonotype was seen only a few times. Its recognized antigen is unknown. Base quality data are lacking; no much larger clone is found one base away.

The material sequenced was whole blood, taken at baseline. Rearrangement joined TRBV5-1 to TRBJ2-5, and TRBD2 aligns with 9 junction nucleotides. The TCR comes from an adult who was a healthcare worker with PCR-confirmed SARS-CoV-2 infection or an uninfected control (not recorded which). The nucleotides are TGCGCCAGCAGATTAGCGACTAGCGGAGAGACCCAGTACTTC. It is translated as CASRLATSGETQYF.